A single sample gave rise to the 30 T cell receptor beta chains below, sequenced in a study of glioma-infiltrating T cells. Amplification of TCR alpha and beta CDR3 regions from RNA used iRepertoire nested multiplex PCR. MiXCR, applied by TCRdb to the multiplex PCR reads, yields one record per CDR3 protein. The top ten hold around 20% of the sample, which has about 140,000 distinct CDR3 sequences, around 40% seen once. The sample was glioma tissue, nonneoplastic brain tissue, or PBMCs (not recorded which). Receptor source: a human donor with low-grade glioma or glioblastoma, undergoing nonglioma brain surgery, or in good health (not recorded which).

By sample share, this clonotype is medium-sized. The chain couples TRBV27 to TRBJ1-1; D remains ambiguous. The CDR3 sequence is 13 residues long. Germline lookup yields CDR1 MNHEY and CDR2 SMNVEV (reference sequence). Trimming stripped 4 bases from V and 0 bases from J, with 6 bases between. The CDR3, as DNA: TGTGCCAGCAGTTCTGGGATGAACACTGAAGCTTTCTTT. Translated, it gives CASSSGMNTEAFF.

Here the CDR3 reads CAISRLAERINEQFF. The DNA for the CDR3 is TGTGCCATCAGCAGACTAGCGGAAAGAATCAATGAGCAGTTCTTC. The chain is built from TRBV10-3 and TRBJ2-1; TRBD2 matches 9 bases. The CDR3 extends over 15 amino acids. Germline V gene sequence: CDR1 ENHRY, CDR2 SYGVKD. V lost 6 bases, J lost 6 bases, and 9 bases stayed unmatched.

This clonotype was observed a handful of times. This sequence joins TRBV7-9 and TRBJ2-1, with TRBD2 matching over 11 bases. Germline loops: CDR1 SEHNR, CDR2 FQNEAQ (reference sequence). This CDR3 is built from 17 residues. The trim removed 0 bases at V and 7 bases at J, leaving 8 bases unmatched. CDR3 region: CASSLAPTSGSRNEQFF. As DNA, the CDR3 is TGTGCCAGCAGCTTAGCTCCTACTAGCGGGAGTAGGAATGAGCAGTTCTTC.

This clonotype was seen a handful of times. The chain has TRBV7-9 and TRBJ2-3, with D maybe TRBD2 (6 bases). The CDR3 has 14 amino acids. Trimming stripped 5 bases from V and 9 bases from J, with 18 bases between. From germline, CDR1 is SEHNR and CDR2 FQNEAQ (reference sequence). The CDR3 DNA is TGTGCCAGCAGCCCCGGCTACTTAGCGGAAACGCAGTATTTT. Translation gives CASSPGYLAETQYF.

This clonotype was seen a few times. The rearrangement links TRBV28 to TRBJ2-2, with 13 bases identical to TRBD2. Germline V gene lookup returns CDR1 MDHEN and CDR2 SYDVKM. The length of the CDR3 is 15 residues. The J segment lost 6 bases and the V segment lost 5 bases, leaving 3 bases of the junction unmatched. The CDR3 nucleotides read TGTGCCAGCAGTGCACTAGCGGGAGGGCCCGGGGAGCTGTTTTTT. Protein product: CASSALAGGPGELFF.

V and J are TRBV6-1 and TRBJ2-1; 7 bases are shared with TRBD1. The V gene end was trimmed by 8 bases and the J gene end by 0 bases; junction bases not matched to a gene: 4. The germline V gene has CDR1 MNHNS and CDR2 SASEGT. The CDR3 loop spans 14 amino acids. The CDR3 here is CASADRDSYNEQFF. The CDR3 nucleotides read TGTGCCAGCGCAGACAGGGACTCCTACAATGAGCAGTTCTTC.

V gene TRBV7-9 combines with J gene TRBJ1-3; tentatively, D is TRBD1 (6 bases). Per the germline V gene, CDR1 is SEHNR and CDR2 is FQNEAQ (reference sequence). The CDR3 has 15 amino acids. Trimming took off 6 bases at V and 4 bases at J, with 16 bases between the two ends. The CDR3 DNA is TGTGCCAGCAGTCCCCTTGGGGGCGCCGGAAACACCATATATTTT. It translates to CASSPLGGAGNTIYF.

This clonotype was seen a handful of times. The chain links TRBV20-1 to TRBJ1-3; D not certain. V was shortened by 5 bases and J by 1 base, with 3 bases between the two germline ends. Germline V gene data show CDR1 as DFQATT and CDR2 as SNEGSKA (reference sequence). The CDR3 covers 11 residues. The CDR3 loop is CSAGSGNTIYF. CDR3 coding DNA: TGCAGTGCTGGGTCTGGAAACACCATATATTTT.

V gene TRBV24-1 combines with J gene TRBJ2-1; D is perhaps TRBD1 (5 bases). Trimming left V 8 bases short and J 0 bases short, with 16 bases between. Looked up from germline, CDR1 is KGHDR and CDR2 is SFDVKD. The CDR3 totals 16 residues. CDR3 region: CATIGAGGSSYNEQFF. The DNA for the CDR3 is TGTGCCACCATTGGGGCAGGTGGCAGCTCCTACAATGAGCAGTTCTTC.

This sequence joins TRBV7-9 and TRBJ2-5; D is perhaps TRBD2 (6 bases). The CDR3 length is 14 residues. V shed 2 bases and J shed 1 base, with 8 bases lying between them. Germline V lookup: CDR1 SEHNR, CDR2 FQNEAQ (reference sequence). The CDR3 loop is CASSLRGVQETQYF. CDR3 in DNA: TGTGCCAGCAGCTTACGCGGGGTCCAAGAGACCCAGTACTTC. Complete variable domain (other parts from reference TRBV7-9 and TRBJ2-5): DTGVSQNPRHKITKRGQNVTFRCDPISEHNRLYWYRQTLGQGPEFLTYFQNEAQLEKSRLLSDRFSAERPKGSFSTLEIQRTEQGDSAMYLCASSLRGVQETQYFGPGTRLLVL.

The rearrangement uses TRBV6-5 and TRBJ2-7; 10 bases are a match to TRBD1. Germline V gene lookup returns CDR1 MNHEY and CDR2 SVGAGI. The J segment lost 4 bases and the V segment lost 4 bases, leaving 16 bases of the junction unmatched. The CDR3 contains 18 residues. The CDR3 DNA follows: TGTGCCAGCAGTTCGAGCACCCTCACCGGGACAGGGGTTTACGAGCAGTACTTC. Translated, it gives CASSSSTLTGTGVYEQYF.

A note on this clonotype: An end of the junction differs from the germline gene, which may be a read error. The chain has TRBV2 and TRBJ1-5; no definite D call. This CDR3 has 15 residues. Germline-derived CDR1 and CDR2 are SNHLY and FYNNEI. This CDR3 reads CASREDTYSNQPQHF. The CDR3 DNA reads TGTGCCAGCAGGGAAGACACATATAGCAATCAGCCCCAGCATTTT.

The V call is TRBV7-2, the J call TRBJ2-2; the D is unclear. Trimming removed 5 bases from V and 6 bases from J, with 10 bases in between. From germline, CDR1 is SGHTA and CDR2 FQGNSA. This CDR3 has 13 residues. The CDR3 protein is CASSARLPGELFF. Written as DNA, the CDR3 is TGTGCCAGCAGCGCCCGACTCCCCGGGGAGCTGTTTTTT.

This clonotype was recorded a few times. The chain couples TRBV10-3 to TRBJ2-5, with D unresolved. The germline CDR1 and CDR2 sequences are ENHRY and SYGVKD. Trimming left V 8 bases short and J 4 bases short, with 14 bases between. This CDR3 is built from 13 residues. The DNA for the CDR3 is TGTGCCATCGGGCCACGGTTAAGAGAGACCCAGTACTTC. This codes for CAIGPRLRETQYF.

The chain is built from TRBV12-3 or TRBV12-4 and TRBJ1-1; D gene unclear. Deletions cut 2 bases from V and 3 bases from J, with 7 bases between. The CDR3 sequence is 13 residues long. CDR3 sequence: CASSLLRYTEAFF. The CDR3 region has the DNA TGTGCCAGCAGTTTACTGAGGTACACTGAAGCTTTCTTT.

V and J are TRBV7-8 and TRBJ2-7; D gene ambiguous. The CDR3 loop spans 13 amino acids. V was clipped by 4 bases and J by 4 bases, with 11 bases between them. Germline V gene sequence: CDR1 SGHVS, CDR2 FQNEAQ. CDR3 DNA sequence: TGTGCCAGCAGCTCCTCACCTAATTACGAGCAGTACTTC. It codes for CASSSSPNYEQYF.

The J gene is TRBJ1-5, the V gene TRBV9; D is undetermined. The CDR3 is made up of 13 amino acids. V was clipped by 0 bases and J by 3 bases, with 4 bases between them. Looked up from germline, CDR1 is SGDLS and CDR2 is YYNGEE. The DNA for the CDR3 is TGTGCCAGCAGCGTAGCTGACAATCAGCCCCAGCATTTT. Its protein is CASSVADNQPQHF.

The chain employs TRBV27 and TRBJ1-2; D is perhaps TRBD1 (6 bases). The CDR3 length is 15 residues. Germline loops: CDR1 MNHEY, CDR2 SMNVEV (reference sequence). V was cut by 7 bases and J by 5 bases, with 20 bases left in between. The CDR3 region has the DNA TGTGCCAGCACCCAAACAGGGCGTGGGATATATGGCTACACCTTC. This sequence encodes CASTQTGRGIYGYTF.

As concerns this clonotype: A read error may explain this, as a much larger clone is one base away. V and J are TRBV25-1 and TRBJ2-7; 7 bases fit TRBD1. Per the germline V gene, CDR1 is MGHDK and CDR2 is SYGVNS. The CDR3 totals 14 residues. V trimming: 5 bases; J trimming: 0 bases; junction bases outside the gene matches: 4. DNA for the CDR3: TGTGCCAGCAGTCCGACAGGGATCTCCTACGAGCAGTACTTC. Translation: CASSPTGISYEQYF.

This clonotype was recorded many times. This chain connects TRBV15 to TRBJ2-1; 8 nucleotides agree with TRBD2. Germline V gene data show CDR1 as LNHNV and CDR2 as YYDKDF (reference sequence). Germline trimming cut 3 bases from V and 2 bases from J; bases unmatched to any gene: 9. The CDR3 has 17 amino acids. The CDR3 loop reads CATSSLASGRPYNEQFF. CDR3 sequence (DNA): TGTGCCACCAGCAGTTTAGCGAGCGGGAGACCCTACAATGAGCAGTTCTTC.

This clonotype appeared a few times. CDR3: CASSEALAGGPFYNEQFF. The DNA for the CDR3 is TGTGCCAGCAGTGAAGCACTAGCGGGAGGGCCGTTTTACAATGAGCAGTTCTTC. The chain links TRBV6-1 to TRBJ2-1, with 13 bases matching TRBD2. Germline-derived CDR1 and CDR2 are MNHNS and SASEGT. V lost 0 bases to trimming and J lost 4 bases; unmatched junction nucleotides: 6. CDR3 length equals 18 residues.

The chain employs TRBV27 and TRBJ2-3; 7 bases map to TRBD2. Per germline, CDR1 MNHEY and CDR2 SMNVEV (reference sequence). This CDR3 spans 13 amino acids. The J segment lost 2 bases and the V segment lost 5 bases, leaving 1 base of the junction unmatched. CDR3 sequence: CASSGGVTDTQYF. As DNA, the CDR3 is TGTGCCAGCAGTGGGGGGGTCACAGATACGCAGTATTTT.

This clonotype was observed a few times. The chain couples TRBV6-1 to TRBJ1-6, with 7 bases lining up with TRBD1. Germline trimming cut 10 bases from V and 0 bases from J; bases unmatched to any gene: 6. CDR3 length: 15 amino acids. Per germline, CDR1 MNHNS and CDR2 SASEGT. Written as DNA, the CDR3 is TGTGCCACCAGAGGGGACAGCTCCTATAATTCACCCCTCCACTTT. Protein product: CATRGDSSYNSPLHF.

Only a few counts were recorded for this clonotype. The rearrangement links TRBV6-6 to TRBJ2-7, with TRBD2 matching over 11 bases. The germline CDR1 and CDR2 sequences are MNHNY and SVGAGI (reference sequence). This CDR3 comprises 16 residues. V shed 2 bases, J shed 1 base, and the junction held 4 bases outside the gene matches. CDR3 sequence reads: CASSYGTSGRSYEQYF. CDR3 DNA: TGTGCCAGCAGTTACGGGACTAGCGGAAGGTCCTACGAGCAGTACTTC.

V gene TRBV20-1 combines with J gene TRBJ2-5, with 9 bases fitting TRBD2. This CDR3 is 17 amino acids long. Germline V CDR1 and CDR2: DFQATT, SNEGSKA (reference sequence). With 1 base clipped from V and 5 bases from J, the junction kept 14 bases outside the gene matches. The CDR3 reads CSARGSLSAGGIETQYF. CDR3 sequence (DNA): TGCAGTGCTAGAGGGTCGTTATCAGCGGGGGGTATTGAGACCCAGTACTTC.

The sample holds a few counts of this clonotype. CDR3 in amino acids: CSAPLTGTNQPQHF. DNA for the CDR3: TGCAGTGCCCCCCTGACAGGCACCAATCAGCCCCAGCATTTT. V and J are TRBV20-1 and TRBJ1-5, with a weak D call TRBD1 (6 bases). Germline V gives CDR1 DFQATT, CDR2 SNEGSKA (reference sequence). The CDR3 runs 14 residues. Trimming shortened V by 6 bases and J by 3 bases, and 15 bases separated the two germline ends.

The sample holds one count of this clonotype. This chain joins TRBV6-6 and TRBJ1-1; perhaps TRBD1 as D (5 bases). The CDR3 length is 13 residues. V was pared by 10 bases and J by 7 bases, with 19 bases between. Looked up from germline, CDR1 is MNHNY and CDR2 is SVGAGI (reference sequence). The CDR3, as DNA: TGTGCCACCTGGACCCGGGACTCCGGTGAAGCTTTCTTT. Translating it yields CATWTRDSGEAFF.

This clonotype was seen once. The chain is built from TRBV6-1 and TRBJ2-7; 7 bases match TRBD1. Trimming at V came to 6 bases and at J to 5 bases, leaving 13 bases not matched to a gene. Germline V gene data show CDR1 as MNHNS and CDR2 as SASEGT. This CDR3 region has 15 residues. The CDR3 nucleotides read TGTGCCAGCAGAGTTACACATGGCACAGGGGACGAGCAGTACTTC. Its protein product is CASRVTHGTGDEQYF.

This clonotype was detected only a few times. This chain uses TRBV7-2 with TRBJ2-5; D may correspond to TRBD1 or TRBD2 (5 bases each). The CDR3 totals 15 residues. CDR1 and CDR2 from the germline V gene are SGHTA and FQGNSA. Deletions cut 1 base from V and 1 base from J, with 10 bases between. DNA for the CDR3: TGTGCCAGCAGCTTAGAACCAGGGAGCCAAGAGACCCAGTACTTC. Its protein is CASSLEPGSQETQYF.

The genes are TRBV12-3 or TRBV12-4 and TRBJ2-1, with 7 bases fitting TRBD1. Trimming at V came to 1 base and at J to 0 bases, leaving 6 bases not matched to a gene. The CDR3 is 17 amino acids. This CDR3 reads CASSLGTGKYSYNEQFF. The CDR3 DNA reads as TGTGCCAGCAGTTTAGGGACAGGTAAATACTCCTACAATGAGCAGTTCTTC.